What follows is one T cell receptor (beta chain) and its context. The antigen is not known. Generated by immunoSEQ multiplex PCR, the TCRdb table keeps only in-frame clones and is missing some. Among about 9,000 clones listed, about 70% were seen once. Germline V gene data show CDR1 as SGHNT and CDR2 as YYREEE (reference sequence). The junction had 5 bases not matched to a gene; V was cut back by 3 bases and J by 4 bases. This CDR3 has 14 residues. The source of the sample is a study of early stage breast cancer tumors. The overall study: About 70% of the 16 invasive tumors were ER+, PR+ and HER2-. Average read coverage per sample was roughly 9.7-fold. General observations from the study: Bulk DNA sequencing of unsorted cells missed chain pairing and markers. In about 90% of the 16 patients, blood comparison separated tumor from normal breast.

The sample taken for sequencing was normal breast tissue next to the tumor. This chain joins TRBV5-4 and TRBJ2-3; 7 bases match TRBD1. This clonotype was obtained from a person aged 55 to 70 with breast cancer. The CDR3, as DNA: TGTGCCAGCAGCTCGGGACAGACACCAGATACGCAGTATTTT. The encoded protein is CASSSGQTPDTQYF.